The next 15 T cell receptor beta chains were all read from a single sample in a study of early T cells in non-severe SARS-CoV-2 infection. TCRdb processed the 5' RACE reads anew with MiXCR; each CDR3 protein has one entry. Of 60,000 or so distinct CDR3 sequences in the sample, more than 9.5% are singletons; the top ten hold 9.5% to 10%. Sequenced sample: whole blood. The receptor source for this set is an adult who was a healthcare worker with PCR-confirmed SARS-CoV-2 infection or an uninfected control (not recorded which).

This clonotype showed up many times. This chain connects TRBV6-2 or TRBV6-3 to TRBJ2-1; 11 bases map to TRBD2. Germline lookup yields CDR1 MNHEY and CDR2 SVGEGT. CDR3 size: 15 residues. The J segment lost 7 bases and the V segment lost 6 bases, leaving 8 bases of the junction unmatched. CDR3 nucleotides: TGTGCCAGCAGACTAGCGGGAGTAATGATGAATGAGCAGTTCTTC. This encodes CASRLAGVMMNEQFF.

The chain carries TRBV11-1 and TRBJ1-1; D unresolved. Per the germline V gene, CDR1 is SGHAT and CDR2 is FQDESV (reference sequence). The CDR3 is 12 amino acids. Trimming cost V 4 bases and J 7 bases, with 10 bases left between them. The CDR3 bases are TGTGCCAGCAGCTACCGGACGGTTGAAGCTTTCTTT. This translates into CASSYRTVEAFF.

This clonotype was observed many times. This chain connects TRBV11-2 to TRBJ1-2, with D possibly matching TRBD1 (5 bases). The CDR3 loop spans 13 amino acids. V dropped 5 bases and J dropped 4 bases, with 11 bases sitting between them. Germline CDR1 reads SGHAT; CDR2 reads FQNNGV. This CDR3 is CASSPTGTYGYTF. The CDR3 nucleotides are TGTGCCAGCAGCCCGACGGGGACCTATGGCTACACCTTC.

This clonotype was counted once. V gene TRBV28 combines with J gene TRBJ2-4; D is unresolved. Germline V gene lookup returns CDR1 MDHEN and CDR2 SYDVKM. Trimming removed 0 bases from V and 2 bases from J, with 5 bases in between. The CDR3 consists of 14 residues. The CDR3 sequence is CASSLWVTKNIQYF. In DNA, the CDR3 is TGTGCCAGCAGTTTATGGGTGACCAAAAACATTCAGTACTTC.

V is TRBV7-9 and J is TRBJ2-1; 8 nucleotides line up with TRBD1. The CDR3 is 16 amino acids. Trimming took 4 bases from V and 8 from J; bases not matched to a gene: 13. Germline values: CDR1 SEHNR, CDR2 FQNEAQ (reference sequence). The DNA of the CDR3 is TGTGCCAGCAGCTGGGATAGAGACAGGGGTAGCGATGAGCAGTTCTTC. As protein: CASSWDRDRGSDEQFF.

This clonotype was picked up a small number of times. J is TRBJ2-1 and V is TRBV4-2; D remains unclear. Trimming pared 3 bases from V and 9 bases from J, leaving 9 bases between. This CDR3 spans 12 amino acids. Germline CDR1 and CDR2: LGHNA and YNFKEQ. CDR3 sequence: CASSQSEPEQFF. The DNA for the CDR3 is TGTGCCAGCAGCCAGTCGGAACCTGAGCAGTTCTTC.

This chain joins TRBV11-3 and TRBJ1-1; D call uncertain. V was clipped by 1 base and J by 3 bases, with 3 bases between them. Germline values: CDR1 SGHNT, CDR2 YENEEA. The CDR3 has 12 amino acids. In DNA form, the CDR3 reads TGTGCCAGCAGCTTAGTAGACACTGAAGCTTTCTTT. This encodes CASSLVDTEAFF.

This clonotype was picked up one time. A junction end diverges from the germline sequence, so it may reflect a read error. This rearrangement joins TRBV24-1 to TRBJ2-1; a possible D gene is TRBD2 (5 bases). The CDR3 is 10 amino acids. Germline CDR1 is KGHDR and CDR2 is SFDVKD. CDR3 nucleotide sequence: TGTGCCACCAGTGCCAGTAGCGTAATCTTC. It yields the protein CATSASSVIF.

In this sample, this clonotype turned up a few times. V usage is TRBV6-5 and J usage is TRBJ1-2; 7 bases are a match to TRBD1. Per germline, CDR1 MNHEY and CDR2 SVGAGI. V gave up 5 bases and J gave up 6 bases; unmatched junction bases: 12. The CDR3 totals 15 residues. CDR3 amino acids: CASSSSGGTSNGYTF. In DNA form, the CDR3 reads TGTGCCAGCAGTAGTTCAGGGGGGACATCGAATGGCTACACCTTC.

In its sample, this clonotype was seen many times. This rearrangement joins TRBV10-3 to TRBJ2-7; D gene unclear. The CDR3 loop spans 13 amino acids. V lost 3 bases and J 2 bases, leaving 8 bases between the germline ends. The germline V gene has CDR1 ENHRY and CDR2 SYGVKD. The CDR3 region is CAISDRQTYEQYF. The CDR3, as DNA: TGTGCCATCAGTGATCGGCAGACCTACGAGCAGTACTTC.

This clonotype has ten or more counts. The chain links TRBV28 to TRBJ1-6; no firm D call. V gave up 1 base and J gave up 7 bases, with 11 bases separating them. The germline V gene encodes CDR1 MDHEN and CDR2 SYDVKM. This CDR3 is 15 amino acids long. DNA of the CDR3: TGTGCCAGCAGTTTATCCGGGTCCCTAAATTCACCCCTCCACTTT. Its protein is CASSLSGSLNSPLHF.

Here the CDR3 DNA reads TGCAGCGTTGAAGGCTGGGACAGCTCCTACGAGCAGTACTTC. This encodes CSVEGWDSSYEQYF. The V call is TRBV29-1, the J call TRBJ2-7; 7 nucleotides agree with TRBD1. This CDR3 spans 14 amino acids. The V gene's germline CDR1 is SQVTM and CDR2 ANQGSEA. The ends lost 1 base at V and 0 bases at J; junction bases unmatched: 3.

This clonotype was observed a few times. The chain carries TRBV6-2 or TRBV6-3 and TRBJ2-3; D not certain. The CDR3 has 16 amino acids. Germline V gene lookup returns CDR1 MNHEY and CDR2 SVGEGT. Trimming cost V 5 bases and J 0 bases, with 15 bases left between them. The CDR3 is CASSPLLGSSTDTQYF. The CDR3, as DNA: TGTGCCAGCAGTCCCCTCTTGGGAAGTAGCACAGATACGCAGTATTTT.

This clonotype showed up many times. The rearrangement joins TRBV7-6 to TRBJ1-1; 7 bases are a match to TRBD1. Trimming took 5 bases from V and 2 from J; bases not matched to a gene: 8. Germline lookup yields CDR1 SGHVS and CDR2 FNYEAQ. The length of the CDR3 is 15 residues. CDR3 protein: CASSPAGTVNTEAFF. For the CDR3, the DNA is TGTGCCAGCAGCCCGGCCGGGACAGTAAACACTGAAGCTTTCTTT.

This clonotype was seen ten or more times. V is TRBV7-9 and J is TRBJ1-2; a possible D gene is TRBD1 (6 bases). Trimming took 0 bases from V and 6 from J, leaving 14 bases between them. Germline CDR1 SEHNR, CDR2 FQNEAQ (reference sequence). This CDR3 has 15 residues. CDR3 residues: CASSLAGRGIDGYTF. The CDR3 bases are TGTGCCAGCAGCTTAGCAGGCAGGGGAATCGATGGCTACACCTTC. The full variable domain, completed using reference TRBV7-9 and TRBJ1-2, is DTGVSQNPRHKITKRGQNVTFRCDPISEHNRLYWYRQTLGQGPEFLTYFQNEAQLEKSRLLSDRFSAERPKGSFSTLEIQRTEQGDSAMYLCASSLAGRGIDGYTFGSGTRLTVV.